Sequencing of this TCR beta chain was carried out in a study of T cell responses to AZD1222 COVID-19 vaccine. Overall study findings and caveats: Donors were chiefly white British, with a greater number of females, and clonal diversity was perhaps underestimated.

The protocol was immunoSEQ multiplex PCR, while the TCRdb copy is restricted to in-frame clones and leaves out a portion. The table lists under 200,000 clones, less than 95% of them singletons. With regard to this clone: The antigen is unknown.

Germline CDR1 SGHRS, CDR2 YFSETQ. Trimming removed 0 bases from V and 6 bases from J; junction bases left unmatched: 6. This CDR3 is built from 16 residues. Sequenced here: peripheral blood, sampled on day 0 of AZD1222 vaccination. The sequence was collected from an adult in good health. The chain has TRBV5-1 and TRBJ1-6; TRBD1 aligns across 7 bases. The CDR3 bases are TGCGCCAGCAGCTTGGAGGGGACAGATATTAATTCACCCCTCCACTTT. It specifies CASSLEGTDINSPLHF.